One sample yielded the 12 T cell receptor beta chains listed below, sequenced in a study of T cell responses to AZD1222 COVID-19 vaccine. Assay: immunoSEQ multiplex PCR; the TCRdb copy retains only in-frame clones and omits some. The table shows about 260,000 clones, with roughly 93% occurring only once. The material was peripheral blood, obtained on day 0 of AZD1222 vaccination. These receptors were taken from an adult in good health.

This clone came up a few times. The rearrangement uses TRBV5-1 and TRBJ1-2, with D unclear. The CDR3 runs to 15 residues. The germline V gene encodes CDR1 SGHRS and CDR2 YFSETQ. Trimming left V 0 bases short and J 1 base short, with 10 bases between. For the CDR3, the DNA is TGCGCCAGCAGCTTGGTCCGGGGAGGTAACTATGGCTACACCTTC. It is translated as CASSLVRGGNYGYTF.

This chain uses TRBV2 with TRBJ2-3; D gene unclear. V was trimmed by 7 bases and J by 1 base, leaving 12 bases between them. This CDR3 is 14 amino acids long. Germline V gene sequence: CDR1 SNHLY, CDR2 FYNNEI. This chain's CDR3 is CASTRRAGTDTQYF. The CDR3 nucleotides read TGTGCCAGCACCCGACGCGCGGGCACAGATACGCAGTATTTT.

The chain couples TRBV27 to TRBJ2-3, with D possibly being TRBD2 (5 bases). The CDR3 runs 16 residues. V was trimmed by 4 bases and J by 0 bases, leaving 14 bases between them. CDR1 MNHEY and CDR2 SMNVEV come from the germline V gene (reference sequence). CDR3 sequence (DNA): TGTGCCAGCAGTTCCCTTGGGCGGGTTAGCACAGATACGCAGTATTTT. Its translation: CASSSLGRVSTDTQYF.

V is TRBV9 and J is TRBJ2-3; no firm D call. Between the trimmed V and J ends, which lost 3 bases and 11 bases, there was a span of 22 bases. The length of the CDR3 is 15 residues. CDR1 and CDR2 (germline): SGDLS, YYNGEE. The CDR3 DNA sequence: TGTGCCAGCAGCGCCAACTTGGGCCTCCTTCTCGAGCAGTATTTT. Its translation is CASSANLGLLLEQYF.

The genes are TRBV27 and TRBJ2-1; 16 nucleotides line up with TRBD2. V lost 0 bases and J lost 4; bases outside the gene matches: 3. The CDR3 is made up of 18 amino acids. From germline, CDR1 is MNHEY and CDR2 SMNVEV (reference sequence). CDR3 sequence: CASSLSGLAGGRYNEQFF. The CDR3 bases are TGTGCCAGCAGTTTATCGGGACTAGCGGGAGGGCGATACAATGAGCAGTTCTTC.

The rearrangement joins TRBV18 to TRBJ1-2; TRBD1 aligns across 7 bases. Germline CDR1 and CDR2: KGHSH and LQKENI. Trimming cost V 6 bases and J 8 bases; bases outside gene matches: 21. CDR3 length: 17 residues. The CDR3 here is CASSPTRGSLIQRGYTF. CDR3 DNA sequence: TGTGCCAGCTCTCCGACCAGGGGGAGTTTAATCCAAAGGGGCTACACCTTC.

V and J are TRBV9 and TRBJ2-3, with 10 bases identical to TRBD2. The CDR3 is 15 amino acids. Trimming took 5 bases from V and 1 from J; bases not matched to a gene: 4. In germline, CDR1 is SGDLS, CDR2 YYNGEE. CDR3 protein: CASRAGTSGTDTQYF. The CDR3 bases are TGTGCCAGCAGGGCCGGGACTAGCGGCACAGATACGCAGTATTTT.

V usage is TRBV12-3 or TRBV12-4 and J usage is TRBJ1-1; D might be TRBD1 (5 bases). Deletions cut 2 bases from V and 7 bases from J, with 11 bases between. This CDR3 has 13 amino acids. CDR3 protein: CASSLQGFGEAFF. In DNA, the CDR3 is TGTGCCAGCAGTTTACAGGGTTTCGGTGAAGCTTTCTTT.

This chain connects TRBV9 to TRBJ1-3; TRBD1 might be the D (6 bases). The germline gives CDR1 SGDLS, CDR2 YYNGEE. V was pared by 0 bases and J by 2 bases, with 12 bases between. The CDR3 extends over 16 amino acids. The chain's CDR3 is CASSVVDSIPGNTIYF. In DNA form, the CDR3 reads TGTGCCAGCAGCGTAGTGGACAGTATCCCTGGAAACACCATATATTTT. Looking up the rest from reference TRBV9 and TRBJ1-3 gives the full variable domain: DSGVTQTPKHLITATGQRVTLRCSPRSGDLSVYWYQQSLDQGLQFLIQYYNGEERAKGNILERFSAQQFPDLHSELNLSSLELGDSALYFCASSVVDSIPGNTIYFGEGSWLTVV.

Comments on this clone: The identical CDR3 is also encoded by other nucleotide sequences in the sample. The CDR3 sequence: CASSLGGQPQHF. The CDR3 bases are TGTGCCAGCAGCTTAGGGGGTCAGCCCCAGCATTTT. The chain combines TRBV7-9 with TRBJ1-5, with unresolved D. This CDR3 spans 12 amino acids. Germline-derived CDR1 and CDR2 are SEHNR and FQNEAQ (reference sequence). V lost 1 base, J lost 6 bases, and 4 bases lay in between.

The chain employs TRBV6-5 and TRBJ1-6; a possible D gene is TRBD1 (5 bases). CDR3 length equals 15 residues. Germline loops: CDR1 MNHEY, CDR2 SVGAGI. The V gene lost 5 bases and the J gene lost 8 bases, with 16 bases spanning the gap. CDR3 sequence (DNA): TGTGCCAGCAGTCCTCGGAGCGGGGGAGATTCACCCCTCCACTTT. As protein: CASSPRSGGDSPLHF.

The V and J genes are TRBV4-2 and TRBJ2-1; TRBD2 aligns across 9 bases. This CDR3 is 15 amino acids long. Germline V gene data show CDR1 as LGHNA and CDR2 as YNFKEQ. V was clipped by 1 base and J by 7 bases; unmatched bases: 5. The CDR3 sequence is CASSQAAGGRNEQFF. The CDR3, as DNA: TGTGCCAGCAGCCAAGCGGCGGGAGGGCGTAATGAGCAGTTCTTC.